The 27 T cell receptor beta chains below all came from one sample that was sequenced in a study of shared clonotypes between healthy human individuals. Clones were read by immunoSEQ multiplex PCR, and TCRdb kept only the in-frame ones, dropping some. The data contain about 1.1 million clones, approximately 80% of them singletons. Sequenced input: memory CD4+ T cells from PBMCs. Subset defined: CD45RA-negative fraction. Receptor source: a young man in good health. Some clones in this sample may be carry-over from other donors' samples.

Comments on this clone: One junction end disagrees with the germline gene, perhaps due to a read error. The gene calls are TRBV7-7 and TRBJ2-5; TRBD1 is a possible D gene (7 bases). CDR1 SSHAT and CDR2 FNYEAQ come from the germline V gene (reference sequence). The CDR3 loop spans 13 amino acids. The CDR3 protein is CASSLKQGGTQYF. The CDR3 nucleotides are TGTGCTAGCAGCTTAAAGCAGGGGGGGACCCAGTACTTC.

Here the CDR3 DNA reads TGTGCCAGCAGTTACAGTCGATTTAATGAAAAACTGTTTTTT. Protein sequence: CASSYSRFNEKLFF. The V call is TRBV28, the J call TRBJ1-4; D unclear. V was shortened by 4 bases and J by 4 bases, with 10 bases between the two germline ends. Germline lookup yields CDR1 MDHEN and CDR2 SYDVKM. The CDR3 spans 14 residues.

In DNA, the CDR3 is TGTGCCAGCAGTTACTACGGCGGTTCCTCTGGAAACACCATATATTTT. It translates to CASSYYGGSSGNTIYF. The rearrangement uses TRBV6-6 and TRBJ1-3; D unclear. V was trimmed by 1 base and J by 0 bases, leaving 10 bases between them. The CDR3 loop spans 16 amino acids. CDR1 is MNHNY and CDR2 is SVGAGI in the germline V gene (reference sequence).

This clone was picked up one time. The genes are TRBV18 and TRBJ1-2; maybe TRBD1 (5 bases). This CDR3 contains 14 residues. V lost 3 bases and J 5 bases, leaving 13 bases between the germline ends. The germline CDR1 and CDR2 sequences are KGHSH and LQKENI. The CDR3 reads CASSPTRTQYGYTF. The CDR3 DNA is TGTGCCAGCTCACCGACCAGGACACAGTATGGCTACACCTTC.

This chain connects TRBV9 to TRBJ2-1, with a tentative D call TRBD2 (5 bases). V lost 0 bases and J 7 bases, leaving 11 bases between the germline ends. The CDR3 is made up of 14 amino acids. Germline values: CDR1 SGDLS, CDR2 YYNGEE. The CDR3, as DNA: TGTGCCAGCAGCGTAGAAGTCTCGGGGAATGAGCAGTTCTTC. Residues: CASSVEVSGNEQFF.

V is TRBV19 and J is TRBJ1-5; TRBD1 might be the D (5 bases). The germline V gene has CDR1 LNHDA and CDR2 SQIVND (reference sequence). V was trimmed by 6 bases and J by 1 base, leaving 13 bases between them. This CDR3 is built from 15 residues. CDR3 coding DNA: TGTGCCAGTAGAAATCCGGGACGGAGCAATCAGCCCCAGCATTTT. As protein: CASRNPGRSNQPQHF.

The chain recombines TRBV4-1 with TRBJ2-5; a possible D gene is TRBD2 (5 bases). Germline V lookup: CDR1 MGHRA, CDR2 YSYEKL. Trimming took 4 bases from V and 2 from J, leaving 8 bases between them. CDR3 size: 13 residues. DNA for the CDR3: TGCGCCAGCAGCCTCGGACTGCAAGAGACCCAGTACTTC. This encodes CASSLGLQETQYF.

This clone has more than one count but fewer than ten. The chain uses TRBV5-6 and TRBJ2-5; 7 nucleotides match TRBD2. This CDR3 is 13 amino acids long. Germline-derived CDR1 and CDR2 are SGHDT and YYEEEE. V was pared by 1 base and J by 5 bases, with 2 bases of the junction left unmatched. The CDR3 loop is CASSLTSVETQYF. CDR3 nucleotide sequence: TGTGCCAGCAGCTTGACTAGCGTCGAGACCCAGTACTTC.

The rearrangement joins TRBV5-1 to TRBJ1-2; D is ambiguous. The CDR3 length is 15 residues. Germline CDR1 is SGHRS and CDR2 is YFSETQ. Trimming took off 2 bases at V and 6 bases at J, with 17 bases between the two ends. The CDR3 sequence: CASSLEPGTRNGYTF. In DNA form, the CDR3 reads TGCGCCAGCAGCTTAGAGCCGGGAACAAGGAATGGCTACACCTTC.

CDR3 coding DNA: TGTGCCAGCACTCCAGGGGGGCTACCAGGGGCTGAAGCTTTCTTT. This codes for CASTPGGLPGAEAFF. The V and J genes are TRBV27 and TRBJ1-1; 7 positions agree with TRBD1. The germline gives CDR1 MNHEY, CDR2 SMNVEV (reference sequence). The CDR3 is 15 residues long. The V and J ends lost 7 bases and 6 bases, in that order; junction bases with no gene match: 14.

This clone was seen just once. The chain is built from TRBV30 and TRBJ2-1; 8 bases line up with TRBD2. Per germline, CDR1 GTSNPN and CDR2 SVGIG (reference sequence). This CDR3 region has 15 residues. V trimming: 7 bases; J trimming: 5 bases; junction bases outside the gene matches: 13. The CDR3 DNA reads TGTGCCTCTAGCCGAGGGGGACTAGGCGACAATGAGCAGTTCTTC. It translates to CASSRGGLGDNEQFF.

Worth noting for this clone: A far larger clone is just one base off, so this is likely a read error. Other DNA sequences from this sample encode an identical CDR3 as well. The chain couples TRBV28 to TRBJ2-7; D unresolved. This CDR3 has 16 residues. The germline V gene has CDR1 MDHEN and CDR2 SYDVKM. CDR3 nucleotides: TGTGCCAGCAGTCCAGGTAGTCTGACCTTAACCTATGAGCAGTACTTC. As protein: CASSPGSLTLTYEQYF.

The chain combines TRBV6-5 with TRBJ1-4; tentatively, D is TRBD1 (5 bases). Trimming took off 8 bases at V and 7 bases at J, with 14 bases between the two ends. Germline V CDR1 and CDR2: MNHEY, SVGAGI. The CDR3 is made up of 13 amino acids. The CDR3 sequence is CASAGRRSEKLFF. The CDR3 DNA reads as TGTGCCAGCGCAGGGAGGAGGAGTGAAAAACTGTTTTTT.

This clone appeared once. CDR3 sequence: CASSPASGSVDEQFF. The CDR3, as DNA: TGTGCCAGCAGCCCAGCTAGCGGGAGTGTCGATGAGCAGTTCTTC. This chain connects TRBV7-2 to TRBJ2-1, with TRBD2 matching over 10 bases. Germline values: CDR1 SGHTA, CDR2 FQGNSA. V was clipped by 5 bases and J by 8 bases; unmatched bases: 9. The CDR3 covers 15 residues.

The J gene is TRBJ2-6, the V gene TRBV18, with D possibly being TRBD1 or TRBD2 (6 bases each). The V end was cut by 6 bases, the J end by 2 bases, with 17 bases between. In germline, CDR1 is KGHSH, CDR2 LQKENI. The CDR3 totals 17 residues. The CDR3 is CASSLGGQGTGANVLTF. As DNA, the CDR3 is TGTGCCAGCTCCCTGGGGGGACAAGGGACTGGGGCCAACGTCCTGACTTTC.

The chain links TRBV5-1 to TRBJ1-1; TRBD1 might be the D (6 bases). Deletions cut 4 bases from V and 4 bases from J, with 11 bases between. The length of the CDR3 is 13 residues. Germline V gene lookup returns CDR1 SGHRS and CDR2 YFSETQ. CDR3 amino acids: CASSVTGTTEAFF. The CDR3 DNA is TGCGCCAGCAGCGTTACAGGGACCACTGAAGCTTTCTTT.

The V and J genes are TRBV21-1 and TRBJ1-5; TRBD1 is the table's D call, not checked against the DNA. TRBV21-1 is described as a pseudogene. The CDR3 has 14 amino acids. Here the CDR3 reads CASSDRDNYQPQHF. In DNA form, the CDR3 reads TGTGCCAGCAGTGACCGGGACAACTATCAGCCCCAGCATTTT.

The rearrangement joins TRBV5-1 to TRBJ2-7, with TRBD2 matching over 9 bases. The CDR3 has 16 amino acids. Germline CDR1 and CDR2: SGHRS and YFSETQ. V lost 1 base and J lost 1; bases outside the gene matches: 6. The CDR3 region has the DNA TGCGCCAGCAGCTTGCCCCGCGGGGGGGCTTCCTACGAGCAGTACTTC. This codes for CASSLPRGGASYEQYF.

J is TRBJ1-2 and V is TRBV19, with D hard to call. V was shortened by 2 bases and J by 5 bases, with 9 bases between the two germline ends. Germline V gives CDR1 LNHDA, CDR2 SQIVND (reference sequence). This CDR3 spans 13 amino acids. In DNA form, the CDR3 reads TGTGCCAGTAGTATATACAGCTCATATGGCTACACCTTC. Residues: CASSIYSSYGYTF.

The CDR3 nucleotides read TGCAGTGCTCCCCTTGGCTACGAGCAGTACTTC. As protein: CSAPLGYEQYF. The rearrangement links TRBV20-1 to TRBJ2-7; D gene uncertain. Trimming removed 5 bases from V and 3 bases from J, with 8 bases in between. CDR3 length equals 11 residues. CDR1 and CDR2 from the germline V gene are DFQATT and SNEGSKA (reference sequence).

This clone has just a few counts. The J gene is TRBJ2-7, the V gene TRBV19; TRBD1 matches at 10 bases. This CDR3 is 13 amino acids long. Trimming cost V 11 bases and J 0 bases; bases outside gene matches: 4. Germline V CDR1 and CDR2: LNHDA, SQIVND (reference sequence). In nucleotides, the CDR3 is TGTGCCGGACAGGGGGTGATCTCCTACGAGCAGTACTTC. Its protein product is CAGQGVISYEQYF.

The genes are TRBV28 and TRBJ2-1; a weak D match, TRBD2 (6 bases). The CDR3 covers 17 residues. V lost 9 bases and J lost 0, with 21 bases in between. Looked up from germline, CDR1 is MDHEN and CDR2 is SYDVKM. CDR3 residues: CASAGPGAGSSYNEQFF. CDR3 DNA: TGTGCCAGTGCGGGGCCAGGCGCGGGAAGCTCCTACAATGAGCAGTTCTTC. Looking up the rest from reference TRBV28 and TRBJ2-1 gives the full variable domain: DVKVTQSSRYLVKRTGEKVFLECVQDMDHENMFWYRQDPGLGLRLIYFSYDVKMKEKGDIPEGYSVSREKKERFSLILESASTNQTSMYLCASAGPGAGSSYNEQFFGPGTRLTVL.

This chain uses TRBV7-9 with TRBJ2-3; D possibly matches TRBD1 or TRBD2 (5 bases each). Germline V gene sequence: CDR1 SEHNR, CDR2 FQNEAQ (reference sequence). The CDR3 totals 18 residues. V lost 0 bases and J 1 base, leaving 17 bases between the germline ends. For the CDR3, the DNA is TGTGCCAGCAGCTTAGCGACGTGGGACGTCTCCCGCACAGATACGCAGTATTTT. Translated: CASSLATWDVSRTDTQYF.

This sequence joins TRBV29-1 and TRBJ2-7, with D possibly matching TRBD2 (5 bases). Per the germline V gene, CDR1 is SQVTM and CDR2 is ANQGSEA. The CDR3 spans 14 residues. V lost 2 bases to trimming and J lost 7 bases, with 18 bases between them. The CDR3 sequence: CSVERSTGIGEQYF. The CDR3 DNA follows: TGCAGCGTTGAAAGGTCTACGGGAATCGGGGAGCAGTACTTC.

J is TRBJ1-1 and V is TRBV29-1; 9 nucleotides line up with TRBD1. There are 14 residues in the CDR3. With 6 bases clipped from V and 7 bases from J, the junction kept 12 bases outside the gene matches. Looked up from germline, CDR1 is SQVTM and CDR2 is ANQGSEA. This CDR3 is CSVNLGQGLGEAFF. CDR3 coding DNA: TGCAGCGTAAACCTCGGACAGGGGTTGGGTGAAGCTTTCTTT.

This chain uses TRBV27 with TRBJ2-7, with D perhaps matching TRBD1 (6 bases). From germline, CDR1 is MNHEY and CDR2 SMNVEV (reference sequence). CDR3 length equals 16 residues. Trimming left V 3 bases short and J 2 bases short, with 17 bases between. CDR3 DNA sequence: TGTGCCAGCAGTTTGTATCCCCAGGGGCGAACCTACGAGCAGTACTTC. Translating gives CASSLYPQGRTYEQYF.

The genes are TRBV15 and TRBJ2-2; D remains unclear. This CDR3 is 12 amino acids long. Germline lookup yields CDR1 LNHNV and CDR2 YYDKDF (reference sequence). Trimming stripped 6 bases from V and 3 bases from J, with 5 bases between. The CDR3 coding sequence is TGTGCCACCAGTGTGCACACCGGGGAGCTGTTTTTT. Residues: CATSVHTGELFF.